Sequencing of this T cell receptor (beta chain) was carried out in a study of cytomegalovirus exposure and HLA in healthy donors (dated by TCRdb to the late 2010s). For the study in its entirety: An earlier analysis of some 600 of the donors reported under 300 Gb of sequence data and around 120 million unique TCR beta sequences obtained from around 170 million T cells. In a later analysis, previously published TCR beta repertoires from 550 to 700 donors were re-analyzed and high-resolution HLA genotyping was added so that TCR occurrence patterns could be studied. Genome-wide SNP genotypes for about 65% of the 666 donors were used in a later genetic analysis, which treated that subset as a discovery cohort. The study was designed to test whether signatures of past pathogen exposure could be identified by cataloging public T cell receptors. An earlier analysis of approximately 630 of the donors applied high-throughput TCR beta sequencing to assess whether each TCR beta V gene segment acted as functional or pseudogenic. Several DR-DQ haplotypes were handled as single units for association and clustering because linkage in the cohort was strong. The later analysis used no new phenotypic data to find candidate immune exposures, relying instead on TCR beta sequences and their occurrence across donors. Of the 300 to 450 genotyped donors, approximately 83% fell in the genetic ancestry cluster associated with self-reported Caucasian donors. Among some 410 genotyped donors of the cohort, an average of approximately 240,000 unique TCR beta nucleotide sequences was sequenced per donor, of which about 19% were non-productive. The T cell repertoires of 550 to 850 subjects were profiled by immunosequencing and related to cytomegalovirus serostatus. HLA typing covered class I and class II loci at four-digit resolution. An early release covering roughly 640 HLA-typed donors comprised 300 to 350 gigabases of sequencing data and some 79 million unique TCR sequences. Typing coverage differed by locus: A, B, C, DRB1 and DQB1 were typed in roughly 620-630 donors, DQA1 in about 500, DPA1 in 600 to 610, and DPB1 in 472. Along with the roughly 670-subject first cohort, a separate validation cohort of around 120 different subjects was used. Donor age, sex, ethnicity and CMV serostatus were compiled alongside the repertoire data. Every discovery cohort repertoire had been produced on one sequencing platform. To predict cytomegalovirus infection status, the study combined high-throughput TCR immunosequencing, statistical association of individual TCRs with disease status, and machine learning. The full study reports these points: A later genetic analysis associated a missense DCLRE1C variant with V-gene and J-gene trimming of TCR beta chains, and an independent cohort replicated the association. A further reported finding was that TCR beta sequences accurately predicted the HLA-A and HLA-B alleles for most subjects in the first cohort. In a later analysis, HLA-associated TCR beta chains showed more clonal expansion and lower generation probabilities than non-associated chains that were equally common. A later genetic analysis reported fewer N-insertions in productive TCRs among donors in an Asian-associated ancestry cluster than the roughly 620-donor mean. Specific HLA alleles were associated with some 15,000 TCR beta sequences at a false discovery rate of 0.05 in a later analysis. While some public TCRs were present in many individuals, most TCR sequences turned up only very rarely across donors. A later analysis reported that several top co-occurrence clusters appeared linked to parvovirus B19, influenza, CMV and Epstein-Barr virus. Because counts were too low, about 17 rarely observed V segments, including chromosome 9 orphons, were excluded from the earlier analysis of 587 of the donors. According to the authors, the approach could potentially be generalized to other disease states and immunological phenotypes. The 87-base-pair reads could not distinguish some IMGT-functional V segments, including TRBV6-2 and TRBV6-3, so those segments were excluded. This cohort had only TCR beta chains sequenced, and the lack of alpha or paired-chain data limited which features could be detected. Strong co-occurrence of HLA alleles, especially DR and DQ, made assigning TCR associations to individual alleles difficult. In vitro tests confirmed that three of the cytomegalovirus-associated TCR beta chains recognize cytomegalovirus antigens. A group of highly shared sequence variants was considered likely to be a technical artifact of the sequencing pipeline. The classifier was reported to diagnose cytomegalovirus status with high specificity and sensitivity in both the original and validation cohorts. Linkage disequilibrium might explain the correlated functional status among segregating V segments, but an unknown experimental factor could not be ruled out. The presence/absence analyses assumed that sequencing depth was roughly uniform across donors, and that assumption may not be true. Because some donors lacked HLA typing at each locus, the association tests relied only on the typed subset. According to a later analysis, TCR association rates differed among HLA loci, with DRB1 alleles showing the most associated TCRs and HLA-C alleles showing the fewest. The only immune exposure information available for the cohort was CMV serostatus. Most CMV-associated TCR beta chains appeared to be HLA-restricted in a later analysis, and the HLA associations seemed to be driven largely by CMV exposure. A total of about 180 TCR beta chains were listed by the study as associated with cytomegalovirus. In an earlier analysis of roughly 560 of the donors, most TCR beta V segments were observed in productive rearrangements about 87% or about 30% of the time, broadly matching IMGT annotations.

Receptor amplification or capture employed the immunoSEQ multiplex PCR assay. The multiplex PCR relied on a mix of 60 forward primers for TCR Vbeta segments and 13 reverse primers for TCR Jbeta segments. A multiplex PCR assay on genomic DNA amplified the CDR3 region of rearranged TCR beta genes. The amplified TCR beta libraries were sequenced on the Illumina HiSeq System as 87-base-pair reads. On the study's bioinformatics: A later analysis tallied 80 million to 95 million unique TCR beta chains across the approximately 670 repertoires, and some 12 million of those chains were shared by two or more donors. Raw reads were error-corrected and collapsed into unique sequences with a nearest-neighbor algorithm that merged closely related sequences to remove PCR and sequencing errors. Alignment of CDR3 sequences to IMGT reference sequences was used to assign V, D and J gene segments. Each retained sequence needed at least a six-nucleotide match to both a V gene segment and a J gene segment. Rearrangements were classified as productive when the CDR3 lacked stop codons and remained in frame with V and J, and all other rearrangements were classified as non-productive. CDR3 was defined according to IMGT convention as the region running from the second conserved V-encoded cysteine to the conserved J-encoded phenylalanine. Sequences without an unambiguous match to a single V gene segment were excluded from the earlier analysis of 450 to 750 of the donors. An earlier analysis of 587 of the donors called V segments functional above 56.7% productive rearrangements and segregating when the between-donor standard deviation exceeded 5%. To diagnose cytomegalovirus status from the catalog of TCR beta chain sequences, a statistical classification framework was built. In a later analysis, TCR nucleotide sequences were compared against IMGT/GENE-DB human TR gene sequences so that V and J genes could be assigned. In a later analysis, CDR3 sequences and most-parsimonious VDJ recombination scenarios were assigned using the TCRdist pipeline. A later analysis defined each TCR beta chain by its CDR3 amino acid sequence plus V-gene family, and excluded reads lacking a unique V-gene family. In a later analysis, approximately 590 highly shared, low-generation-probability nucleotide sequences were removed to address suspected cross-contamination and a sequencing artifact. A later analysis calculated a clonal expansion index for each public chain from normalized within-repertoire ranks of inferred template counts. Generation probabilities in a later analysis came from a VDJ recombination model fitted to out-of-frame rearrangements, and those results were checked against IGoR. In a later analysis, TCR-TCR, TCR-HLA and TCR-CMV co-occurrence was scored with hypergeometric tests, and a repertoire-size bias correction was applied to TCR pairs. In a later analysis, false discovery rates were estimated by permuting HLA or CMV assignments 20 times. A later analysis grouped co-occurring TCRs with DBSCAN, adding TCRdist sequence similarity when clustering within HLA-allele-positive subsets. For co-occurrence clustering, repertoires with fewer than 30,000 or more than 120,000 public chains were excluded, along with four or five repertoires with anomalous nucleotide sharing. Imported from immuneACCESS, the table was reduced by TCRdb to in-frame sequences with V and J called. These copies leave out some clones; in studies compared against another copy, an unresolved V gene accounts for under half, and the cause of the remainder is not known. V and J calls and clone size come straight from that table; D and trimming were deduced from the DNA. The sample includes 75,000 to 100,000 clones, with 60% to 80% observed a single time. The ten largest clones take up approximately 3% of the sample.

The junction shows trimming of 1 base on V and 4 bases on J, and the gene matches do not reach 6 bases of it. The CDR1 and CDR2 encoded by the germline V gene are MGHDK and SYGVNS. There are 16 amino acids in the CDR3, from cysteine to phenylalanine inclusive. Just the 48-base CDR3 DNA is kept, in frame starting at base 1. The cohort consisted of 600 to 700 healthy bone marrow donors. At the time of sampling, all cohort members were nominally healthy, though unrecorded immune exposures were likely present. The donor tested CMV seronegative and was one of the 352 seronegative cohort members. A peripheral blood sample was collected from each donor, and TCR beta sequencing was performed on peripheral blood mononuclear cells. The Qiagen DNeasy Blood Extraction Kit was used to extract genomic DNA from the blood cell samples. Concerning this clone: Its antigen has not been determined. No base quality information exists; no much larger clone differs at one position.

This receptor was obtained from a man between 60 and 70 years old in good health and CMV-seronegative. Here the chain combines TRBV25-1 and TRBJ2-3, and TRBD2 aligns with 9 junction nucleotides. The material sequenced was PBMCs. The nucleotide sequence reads TGTGCCAGCAGTGAATGGCGGGGGGGCCGGTCAGATACGCAGTATTTT. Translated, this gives CASSEWRGGRSDTQYF. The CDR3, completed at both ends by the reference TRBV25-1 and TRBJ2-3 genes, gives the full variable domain EADIYQTPRYLVIGTGKKITLECSQTMGHDKMYWYQQDPGMELHLIHYSYGVNSTEKGDLSSESTVSRIRTEHFPLTLESARPSHTSQYLCASSEWRGGRSDTQYFGPGTRLTVL.